Below are 26 T cell receptor beta chains sequenced from a single sample in a study of identical twins. TCRdb ran MiXCR on the 5' RACE reads and lists one entry per CDR3 protein. The data contain over 600,000 distinct CDR3 sequences, approximately 22% of them singletons. In addition, the sample was reused for a study of T cells expressing NK-cell markers.

The sample comprised PBMCs. The source is a woman aged 18-35 years in good health.

This clonotype appeared a few times. The chain has TRBV20-1 and TRBJ2-1, with TRBD2 matching over 11 bases. The CDR3 contains 13 residues. Germline CDR1 DFQATT, CDR2 SNEGSKA (reference sequence). The V gene end was trimmed by 7 bases and the J gene end by 5 bases; junction bases not matched to a gene: 4. This CDR3 is CSDSGRANNEQFF. For the CDR3, the DNA is TGCAGTGATAGCGGGAGGGCCAACAATGAGCAGTTCTTC.

This clonotype was detected a few times. The chain is built from TRBV4-3 and TRBJ2-2, with D perhaps TRBD1 or TRBD2 (5 bases each). There are 15 residues in the CDR3. CDR1 and CDR2 (germline): LGHNA, YSLEER. The V end lost 1 base, the J end lost 6 bases, and 12 bases lay between the germline ends. The DNA of the CDR3 is TGCGCCAGCAGCCAAGCAACGAGGGGACCCGGGGAGCTGTTTTTT. Its translation is CASSQATRGPGELFF.

This clonotype was detected a few times. The chain employs TRBV29-1 and TRBJ2-1; a weak D match, TRBD2 (5 bases). Trimming pared 1 base from V and 9 bases from J, leaving 13 bases between. The CDR3 sequence is 13 residues long. Germline V CDR1 and CDR2: SQVTM, ANQGSEA. In nucleotides, the CDR3 is TGCAGCGTTGAAGGAGCGGCGCCCCCTGAGCAGTTCTTC. It yields the protein CSVEGAAPPEQFF.

The V gene is TRBV18, the J gene TRBJ2-7; 10 nucleotides line up with TRBD2. Germline trimming cut 4 bases from V and 2 bases from J; bases unmatched to any gene: 8. CDR3 length: 16 amino acids. CDR1 KGHSH and CDR2 LQKENI come from the germline V gene. The DNA of the CDR3 is TGTGCCAGCTCACAGTCGGGACTAGCGCTACCCTACGAGCAGTACTTC. This translates into CASSQSGLALPYEQYF.

The chain is built from TRBV5-6 and TRBJ2-1; no clear D gene. The CDR3 extends over 10 amino acids. Germline assignment: CDR1 SGHDT and CDR2 YYEEEE. The V and J ends lost 7 bases and 14 bases respectively, with 13 bases between them. This CDR3 reads CASGPRQEFF. CDR3 in DNA: TGTGCCAGCGGACCTAGGCAGGAGTTCTTC.

The CDR3 region has the DNA TGTGCCAGCAGTTATCGACGTGCTAGCACAGATACGCAGTATTTT. Its translation: CASSYRRASTDTQYF. The chain links TRBV2 to TRBJ2-3; D gene unclear. Germline values: CDR1 SNHLY, CDR2 FYNNEI. The CDR3 length is 15 residues. V was shortened by 5 bases and J by 0 bases, with 12 bases between the two germline ends.

This clonotype was detected ten times or more. The chain links TRBV20-1 to TRBJ2-3, with 7 bases that match TRBD1. V gave up 5 bases and J gave up 5 bases; unmatched junction bases: 10. Per the germline V gene, CDR1 is DFQATT and CDR2 is SNEGSKA (reference sequence). This CDR3 comprises 14 residues. The CDR3 nucleotides are TGCAGTGCTTCCAGGGGGAGCTCCCAAGATACGCAGTATTTT. The encoded protein is CSASRGSSQDTQYF.

This clonotype appeared a few times. This may stem from a read error, because a much larger clone lies one nucleotide away. The rearrangement joins TRBV20-1 to TRBJ2-1; TRBD2 might be the D (5 bases). CDR1 DFQATT and CDR2 SNEGSKA come from the germline V gene (reference sequence). The CDR3 extends over 17 amino acids. CDR3: CCTLGISSGSSVYEQFF. The CDR3 bases are TGCTGTACACTAGGGATTTCATCGGGGAGCAGCGTCTATGAGCAGTTCTTC.

CDR3 DNA: TGCAGTGCTAGATCCCTAGCGGGTTCCTACGAGCAGTACTTC. Encoded protein: CSARSLAGSYEQYF. This chain connects TRBV20-1 to TRBJ2-7; 8 bases map to TRBD2. Germline V lookup: CDR1 DFQATT, CDR2 SNEGSKA (reference sequence). The CDR3 sequence is 14 residues long. The V and J ends lost 2 bases and 1 base, in that order; junction bases with no gene match: 4.

V is TRBV7-9 and J is TRBJ2-2; tentative D call: TRBD2 (6 bases). CDR3 length: 17 residues. Trimming removed 2 bases from V and 0 bases from J, with 13 bases in between. Germline V gene sequence: CDR1 SEHNR, CDR2 FQNEAQ (reference sequence). For the CDR3, the DNA is TGTGCCAGCAGCTTAAAGGAGGGCTATACGAACACCGGGGAGCTGTTTTTT. Its translation is CASSLKEGYTNTGELFF. The full variable domain, in which reference TRBV7-9 and TRBJ2-2 provide the parts outside the CDR3, is DTGVSQNPRHKITKRGQNVTFRCDPISEHNRLYWYRQTLGQGPEFLTYFQNEAQLEKSRLLSDRFSAERPKGSFSTLEIQRTEQGDSAMYLCASSLKEGYTNTGELFFGEGSRLTVL.

The chain carries TRBV25-1 and TRBJ2-5; 8 bases map to TRBD1. V trimming: 1 base; J trimming: 5 bases; junction bases outside the gene matches: 6. There are 15 residues in the CDR3. Germline V lookup: CDR1 MGHDK, CDR2 SYGVNS. Here the CDR3 DNA reads TGTGCCAGCAGTGAATTGGGCAGGGGGCGTGAGACCCAGTACTTC. Protein product: CASSELGRGRETQYF.

This clonotype was recorded once. The chain has TRBV19 and TRBJ1-1; D gene ambiguous. V was cut by 5 bases and J by 0 bases, with 10 bases left in between. Per the germline V gene, CDR1 is LNHDA and CDR2 is SQIVND (reference sequence). The CDR3 contains 14 residues. CDR3 sequence: CASSQMALNTEAFF. CDR3 sequence (DNA): TGTGCCAGTAGTCAGATGGCACTGAACACTGAAGCTTTCTTT.

The V and J genes are TRBV5-1 and TRBJ2-3, with a possible D match to TRBD2 (5 bases). There are 15 residues in the CDR3. With 0 bases removed from V and 3 bases from J, the gap between germline ends came to 11 bases. Germline values: CDR1 SGHRS, CDR2 YFSETQ. The CDR3 coding sequence is TGCGCCAGCAGCTTGGGGACTCTAGTGACAGATACGCAGTATTTT. It yields the protein CASSLGTLVTDTQYF.

CDR3 sequence reads: CASSYGVAGGYEQYF. The CDR3 DNA reads as TGTGCCAGCAGTTACGGAGTAGCGGGAGGCTACGAGCAGTACTTC. The chain links TRBV6-2 or TRBV6-3 to TRBJ2-7; 10 bases line up with TRBD2. Germline V lookup: CDR1 MNHEY, CDR2 SVGEGT. CDR3 length: 15 amino acids. V trimming: 2 bases; J trimming: 3 bases; junction bases outside the gene matches: 4.

The chain employs TRBV18 and TRBJ2-7; 11 positions agree with TRBD1. After removal of 5 bases from V and 3 bases from J, the junction contained 6 bases not matched to a gene. Germline V gene data show CDR1 as KGHSH and CDR2 as LQKENI. CDR3 length: 15 residues. Here the CDR3 reads CASSTSGTGGYEQYF. The CDR3 coding sequence is TGTGCCAGCTCAACGTCCGGGACAGGGGGCTACGAGCAGTACTTC.

As to this clonotype: This may be a read error: a much more frequent sequence differs by one nucleotide. The chain is built from TRBV6-2 or TRBV6-3 and TRBJ1-2; 7 bases fit TRBD1. V lost 4 bases to trimming and J lost 4 bases; unmatched junction nucleotides: 3. The germline V gene has CDR1 MNHEY and CDR2 SVGEGT. CDR3 length: 13 residues. The CDR3 protein is CASSSGQLYGYTF. In nucleotides, the CDR3 is TGTGCCAGCAGTTCGGGACAGCTCTATGGCTACACCTTC.

Only a few counts were recorded for this clonotype. The V and J genes are TRBV3-1 and TRBJ2-1; tentatively, D is TRBD2 (6 bases). Per germline, CDR1 LGHDT and CDR2 YNNKEL (reference sequence). The CDR3 length is 14 residues. Trimming took 4 bases from V and 9 from J, leaving 16 bases between them. The CDR3 here is CASSPWPASVEQFF. CDR3 coding DNA: TGTGCCAGCAGCCCTTGGCCCGCTAGCGTTGAGCAGTTCTTC.

This clonotype occurred many times. The chain has TRBV29-1 and TRBJ2-2; weak D call: TRBD2 (5 bases). The ends were cut back, 5 bases at V and 1 base at J, with 8 bases in the middle. The CDR3 has 13 residues. Germline V gene data show CDR1 as SQVTM and CDR2 as ANQGSEA. The CDR3 sequence is CSVRTLNTGELFF. The CDR3 DNA reads TGCAGCGTTAGGACTCTGAACACCGGGGAGCTGTTTTTT.

This clonotype was observed at least ten times. The chain combines TRBV6-5 with TRBJ1-2; D gene uncertain. CDR1 is MNHEY and CDR2 is SVGAGI in the germline V gene. V dropped 5 bases and J dropped 1 base, with 11 bases sitting between them. The CDR3 runs to 14 residues. Here the CDR3 DNA reads TGTGCCAGCAGTCTCTCTCACAGTAACTATGGCTACACCTTC. This codes for CASSLSHSNYGYTF.

The sample holds a few counts of this clonotype. The V gene is TRBV10-1, the J gene TRBJ2-2; D perhaps matches TRBD2 (5 bases). This CDR3 has 15 residues. Germline assignment: CDR1 WNHNN and CDR2 SYGVQD (reference sequence). The V end lost 8 bases, the J end lost 2 bases, and 15 bases lay between the germline ends. CDR3 coding DNA: TGCGCCAGCGGAACCGGGATCCCAAACACCGGGGAGCTGTTTTTT. Its translation: CASGTGIPNTGELFF.

The chain uses TRBV5-1 and TRBJ2-1; TRBD2 aligns across 12 bases. V lost 2 bases to trimming and J lost 2 bases; unmatched junction nucleotides: 11. CDR1 SGHRS and CDR2 YFSETQ come from the germline V gene. CDR3 length equals 19 residues. The CDR3 loop reads CASSLRVLAGGVAYNEQFF. In DNA form, the CDR3 reads TGCGCCAGCAGCTTACGGGTACTAGCGGGAGGTGTAGCCTACAATGAGCAGTTCTTC.

The chain employs TRBV5-1 and TRBJ2-7; D remains ambiguous. With 4 bases removed from V and 7 bases from J, the gap between germline ends came to 15 bases. CDR1 and CDR2 from the germline V gene are SGHRS and YFSETQ. The CDR3 has 13 amino acids. CDR3 sequence: CASSGGPLGEQYF. CDR3 DNA: TGCGCCAGCAGCGGTGGACCCCTGGGGGAGCAGTACTTC. Full variable domain (outside the CDR3, taken from reference TRBV5-1 and TRBJ2-7): KAGVTQTPRYLIKTRGQQVTLSCSPISGHRSVSWYQQTPGQGLQFLFEYFSETQRNKGNFPGRFSGRQFSNSRSEMNVSTLELGDSALYLCASSGGPLGEQYFGPGTRLTVT.

V is TRBV20-1 and J is TRBJ2-5; 12 bases line up with TRBD2. The V segment lost 3 bases and the J segment 1 base; nucleotides outside the gene matches: 6. The germline V gene has CDR1 DFQATT and CDR2 SNEGSKA (reference sequence). There are 16 residues in the CDR3. CDR3 region: CSASPTLAGGQETQYF. The DNA for the CDR3 is TGCAGTGCTAGCCCCACACTAGCGGGAGGCCAAGAGACCCAGTACTTC.

The sample holds a few counts of this clonotype. V usage is TRBV7-2 and J usage is TRBJ2-1; no reliable D call. Germline V gene sequence: CDR1 SGHTA, CDR2 FQGNSA. The CDR3 contains 15 residues. V was shortened by 1 base and J by 1 base, with 8 bases between the two germline ends. The CDR3 protein is CASSLVRASYNEQFF. The CDR3 DNA sequence: TGTGCCAGCAGCTTAGTCCGGGCATCCTACAATGAGCAGTTCTTC.

The V and J genes are TRBV4-3 and TRBJ2-7, with D perhaps matching TRBD1 or TRBD2 (5 bases each). The V end was cut by 1 base, the J end by 6 bases, with 13 bases between. The CDR3 length is 14 residues. Germline assignment: CDR1 LGHNA and CDR2 YSLEER. The CDR3 reads CASSQGDPGREQYF. The CDR3 nucleotides read TGCGCCAGCAGCCAAGGGGACCCAGGCCGCGAGCAGTACTTC.

This clonotype was counted ten times or more. The V gene is TRBV10-3, the J gene TRBJ2-3, with D maybe TRBD2 (5 bases). Germline CDR1 and CDR2: ENHRY and SYGVKD. This CDR3 is 13 amino acids long. V dropped 4 bases and J dropped 4 bases, with 9 bases sitting between them. The CDR3 nucleotides read TGTGCCATCAGTGGGCTAGCCTCAGATACGCAGTATTTT. It is translated as CAISGLASDTQYF.